One sample yielded the 15 T cell receptor beta chains listed below, sequenced in a study of CD8+CD57+ T cells in acquired aplastic anemia. Genomic DNA, the template, was used for profiling of the TCR beta VDJ and CDR3. One entry per CDR3 protein, called by TCRdb with MiXCR from the reads. In the table there are about 160,000 distinct CDR3 sequences, 70% to 75% of which are singletons. Selection for sequencing was limited to patients who had shown CD8+CD57+ cell expansion by flow cytometry. Sequencing used sorted CD4+, CD8+, or CD8+CD57+ T cells (not recorded which) from PBMCs. These receptor sequences come from a human donor with aplastic anemia.

The chain is built from TRBV2 and TRBJ1-1, with D uncertain. V was trimmed by 2 bases and J by 11 bases, leaving 15 bases between them. In germline, CDR1 is SNHLY, CDR2 FYNNEI. The CDR3 consists of 13 residues. This chain's CDR3 is CASSEYGYLVAFF. CDR3 nucleotide sequence: TGTGCCAGCAGTGAATATGGTTATTTAGTGGCTTTCTTT.

The chain employs TRBV14 and TRBJ2-7; 10 bases agree with TRBD1. The CDR3 runs 14 residues. The germline CDR1 and CDR2 sequences are SGHDN and FVKESK. Unmatched junction bases numbered 5, after V lost 6 bases and J lost 3 bases. The CDR3 spells CASRAGTGDYEQYF. Written as DNA, the CDR3 is TGTGCCAGCAGGGCCGGGACAGGGGACTACGAGCAGTACTTC.

V is TRBV6-4 and J is TRBJ1-2; 7 nucleotides line up with TRBD1. CDR1 and CDR2 (germline): MRHNA, SNTAGT. The CDR3 consists of 13 residues. V lost 6 bases, J lost 7 bases, and 8 bases stayed unmatched. The CDR3 DNA reads TGTGCCAGCAGGAGGGATCCAGGGGGTGGCTACACCTTC. Protein product: CASRRDPGGGYTF.

The chain couples TRBV20-1 to TRBJ2-3; weak D call: TRBD2 (6 bases). Between the trimmed V and J ends, which lost 5 bases and 4 bases, there was a span of 13 bases. The CDR3 sequence is 13 residues long. Germline V CDR1 and CDR2: DFQATT, SNEGSKA (reference sequence). CDR3 residues: CSAGASVADTQYF. In nucleotides, the CDR3 is TGCAGTGCTGGAGCTAGCGTAGCAGATACGCAGTATTTT.

The J gene is TRBJ1-2, the V gene TRBV6-2 or TRBV6-3, with D perhaps matching TRBD1 (6 bases). Germline V CDR1 and CDR2: MNHEY, SVGEGT. V was clipped by 6 bases and J by 3 bases, with 11 bases between them. This CDR3 is 13 amino acids long. CDR3 loop: CASRDGQYYGYTF. CDR3 DNA: TGTGCCAGCAGAGACGGACAGTACTATGGCTACACCTTC.

The chain joins TRBV18 to TRBJ1-6; D remains unclear. Between the trimmed V and J ends, which lost 0 bases and 8 bases, there was a span of 8 bases. The CDR3 loop spans 14 amino acids. CDR1 is KGHSH and CDR2 is LQKENI in the germline V gene. The CDR3 spells CASSPPVRYSPLHF. The CDR3 region has the DNA TGTGCCAGCTCACCACCGGTCAGATATTCACCCCTCCACTTT.

The chain recombines TRBV20-1 with TRBJ1-5, with 9 positions matching TRBD1. This CDR3 spans 19 amino acids. Germline V gene sequence: CDR1 DFQATT, CDR2 SNEGSKA (reference sequence). V shed 1 base and J 6 bases; nucleotides not matched to a gene: 19. DNA of the CDR3: TGCAGTGCTAGAGCCTTTCGGACAGGGGACTCTTCTATGGGTCAGCCCCAGCATTTT. It translates to CSARAFRTGDSSMGQPQHF.

The rearrangement links TRBV7-6 to TRBJ1-1; the D is unclear. The CDR3 covers 16 residues. Germline V gene data show CDR1 as SGHVS and CDR2 as FNYEAQ. Trimming took 2 bases from V and 1 from J, leaving 14 bases between them. The CDR3 is CASSLMTMEANTEAFF. DNA for the CDR3: TGTGCCAGCAGCTTAATGACGATGGAAGCGAACACTGAAGCTTTCTTT.

The chain recombines TRBV5-4 with TRBJ2-5; D remains ambiguous. From germline, CDR1 is SGHNT and CDR2 YYREEE (reference sequence). V lost 2 bases and J lost 5, with 13 bases in between. The CDR3 length is 14 residues. CDR3: CASSFIGGEETQYF. The CDR3 DNA is TGTGCCAGCAGCTTCATCGGCGGCGAGGAGACCCAGTACTTC.

V and J are TRBV19 and TRBJ1-3; D gene uncertain. CDR1 and CDR2 from the germline V gene are LNHDA and SQIVND (reference sequence). V was clipped by 3 bases and J by 0 bases, with 12 bases between them. The CDR3 is 16 amino acids. CDR3 residues: CASSMRGTSSGNTIYF. As DNA, the CDR3 is TGTGCCAGTAGTATGCGTGGTACTAGCTCTGGAAACACCATATATTTT.

This clonotype was detected only once. The chain is built from TRBV7-2 and TRBJ2-3, with 12 bases that match TRBD2. Looked up from germline, CDR1 is SGHTA and CDR2 is FQGNSA. The CDR3 is 16 residues long. The V gene end was trimmed by 5 bases and the J gene end by 0 bases; junction bases not matched to a gene: 3. The CDR3 bases are TGTGCCAGCAGCGCAGGACTAGCGGGAAGCACAGATACGCAGTATTTT. Residues: CASSAGLAGSTDTQYF.

The V call is TRBV9, the J call TRBJ1-1; tentative D call: TRBD1 (5 bases). V dropped 4 bases and J dropped 0 bases, with 13 bases sitting between them. The germline V gene encodes CDR1 SGDLS and CDR2 YYNGEE. The CDR3 extends over 15 amino acids. DNA of the CDR3: TGTGCCAGCAGCCCCCCAGGGACGGTGAACACTGAAGCTTTCTTT. The encoded protein is CASSPPGTVNTEAFF. The variable domain in full, with the rest retrieved from reference TRBV9 and TRBJ1-1, is DSGVTQTPKHLITATGQRVTLRCSPRSGDLSVYWYQQSLDQGLQFLIQYYNGEERAKGNILERFSAQQFPDLHSELNLSSLELGDSALYFCASSPPGTVNTEAFFGQGTRLTVV.

The rearrangement joins TRBV11-3 to TRBJ2-3, with 8 positions matching TRBD1. The ends lost 4 bases at V and 3 bases at J; junction bases unmatched: 6. There are 15 residues in the CDR3. Germline CDR1 SGHNT, CDR2 YENEEA. The CDR3 bases are TGTGCCAGCAGCTCGGGACAGGAGTTTACAGATACGCAGTATTTT. Its protein product is CASSSGQEFTDTQYF.

The chain uses TRBV19 and TRBJ1-1, with D possibly being TRBD1 (6 bases). Trimming took off 10 bases at V and 5 bases at J, with 23 bases between the two ends. The CDR3 is made up of 15 amino acids. CDR1 is LNHDA and CDR2 is SQIVND in the germline V gene (reference sequence). The CDR3 spells CATHSGVREKTEAFF. In nucleotides, the CDR3 is TGTGCCACACACTCAGGGGTCAGGGAGAAAACTGAAGCTTTCTTT.

The gene calls are TRBV20-1 and TRBJ2-7; perhaps TRBD2 as D (5 bases). The germline V gene encodes CDR1 DFQATT and CDR2 SNEGSKA (reference sequence). Trimming removed 0 bases from V and 3 bases from J, with 9 bases in between. The CDR3 sequence is 13 residues long. The chain's CDR3 is CSAREDSDYEQYF. The CDR3 bases are TGCAGTGCTAGAGAGGACTCTGACTACGAGCAGTACTTC.